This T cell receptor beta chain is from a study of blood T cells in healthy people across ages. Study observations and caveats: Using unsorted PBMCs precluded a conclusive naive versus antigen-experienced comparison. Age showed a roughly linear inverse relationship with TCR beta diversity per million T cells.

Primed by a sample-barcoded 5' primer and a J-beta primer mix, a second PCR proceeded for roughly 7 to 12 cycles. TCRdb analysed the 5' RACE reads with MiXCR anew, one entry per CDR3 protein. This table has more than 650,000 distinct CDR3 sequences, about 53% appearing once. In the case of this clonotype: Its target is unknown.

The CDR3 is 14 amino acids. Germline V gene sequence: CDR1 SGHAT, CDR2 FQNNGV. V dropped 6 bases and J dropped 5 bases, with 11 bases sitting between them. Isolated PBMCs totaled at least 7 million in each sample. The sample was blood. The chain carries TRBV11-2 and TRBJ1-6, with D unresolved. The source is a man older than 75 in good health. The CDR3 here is CASRLDANNSPLHF. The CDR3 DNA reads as TGTGCCAGCAGGTTGGACGCCAATAATTCACCCCTCCACTTT.